Below, one T cell receptor (beta chain) is given with its context. This record comes from a study of shared clonotypes between healthy human individuals. Background on the study: Each donor contributed plates that comprised three CD4 naive, three CD4 memory, two CD8 naive and one CD8 memory.

Sequenced by immunoSEQ multiplex PCR; TCRdb stores in-frame clones only, minus some. The sample carries hundreds of thousands of clones, almost 97% recorded once. The CDR3 length is 16 residues. The germline V gene encodes CDR1 MNHEY and CDR2 SVGAGI. V was shortened by 2 bases and J by 0 bases, with 13 bases between the two germline ends. Sequencing was performed on naive CD4+ T cells sorted from blood. The subset: CD45RA+ positively selected. J is TRBJ1-1 and V is TRBV6-5, with D uncertain. This clonotype was obtained from a woman younger than 45 in good health. This chain's CDR3 is CASSYGPGFMNTEAFF. For the CDR3, the DNA is TGTGCCAGCAGTTACGGGCCAGGATTCATGAACACTGAAGCTTTCTTT.